This TCR beta chain was observed in a study of T-cell memory formation after mild COVID-19. Whole-study context: TCR clusters were largely donor specific.

Germline assignment: CDR1 SGDLS and CDR2 YYNGEE. The CDR3 totals 12 residues. The ends were cut back, 3 bases at V and 10 bases at J, with 11 bases in the middle. TCRdb re-derived calls from the 5' RACE reads in MiXCR, one entry per CDR3 protein. The sample includes roughly 500,000 distinct CDR3 sequences, roughly 21% seen only once; the top ten take approximately 13%. V usage is TRBV9 and J usage is TRBJ2-1; D possibly corresponds to TRBD2 (6 bases). The TCR was taken from an adult woman who had mild COVID-19 (a few samples of this study predate the infection). Cell type and time point are not known. Input material: PBMCs or a T cell subset sorted from them (not recorded which). The CDR3 region has the DNA TGTGCCAGCAGCGCACCGGGACTGGAGCAGTTCTTC. Protein: CASSAPGLEQFF.